This TCR beta chain comes out of a study of T cells after yellow fever vaccination. This clonotype was observed a few times. Making TCR cDNA involved 5'RACE template switching, which added UMIs and a universal primer site. Via MiXCR, TCRdb re-called the 5' RACE reads, giving one row per CDR3 protein. The table shows about 320,000 distinct CDR3 sequences, with about 10% occurring only once. Losses at the gene ends were 3 bases for V and 3 bases for J; bases not matched to a gene: 9. CDR1 is SGDLS and CDR2 is YYNGEE in the germline V gene. The CDR3 spans 17 residues. The TCR sequence derives from a man aged 18 to 35 who received the YFV17D yellow fever vaccine. The chain joins TRBV9 to TRBJ2-1, with 10 nucleotides matching TRBD2. The sample in question was CD4+ T cells sorted from PBMCs, obtained 45 days after the yellow fever booster vaccination. The CDR3: CASSGPGIAGGYNEQFF. As DNA, the CDR3 is TGTGCCAGCAGCGGCCCTGGTATAGCGGGGGGCTACAATGAGCAGTTCTTC.